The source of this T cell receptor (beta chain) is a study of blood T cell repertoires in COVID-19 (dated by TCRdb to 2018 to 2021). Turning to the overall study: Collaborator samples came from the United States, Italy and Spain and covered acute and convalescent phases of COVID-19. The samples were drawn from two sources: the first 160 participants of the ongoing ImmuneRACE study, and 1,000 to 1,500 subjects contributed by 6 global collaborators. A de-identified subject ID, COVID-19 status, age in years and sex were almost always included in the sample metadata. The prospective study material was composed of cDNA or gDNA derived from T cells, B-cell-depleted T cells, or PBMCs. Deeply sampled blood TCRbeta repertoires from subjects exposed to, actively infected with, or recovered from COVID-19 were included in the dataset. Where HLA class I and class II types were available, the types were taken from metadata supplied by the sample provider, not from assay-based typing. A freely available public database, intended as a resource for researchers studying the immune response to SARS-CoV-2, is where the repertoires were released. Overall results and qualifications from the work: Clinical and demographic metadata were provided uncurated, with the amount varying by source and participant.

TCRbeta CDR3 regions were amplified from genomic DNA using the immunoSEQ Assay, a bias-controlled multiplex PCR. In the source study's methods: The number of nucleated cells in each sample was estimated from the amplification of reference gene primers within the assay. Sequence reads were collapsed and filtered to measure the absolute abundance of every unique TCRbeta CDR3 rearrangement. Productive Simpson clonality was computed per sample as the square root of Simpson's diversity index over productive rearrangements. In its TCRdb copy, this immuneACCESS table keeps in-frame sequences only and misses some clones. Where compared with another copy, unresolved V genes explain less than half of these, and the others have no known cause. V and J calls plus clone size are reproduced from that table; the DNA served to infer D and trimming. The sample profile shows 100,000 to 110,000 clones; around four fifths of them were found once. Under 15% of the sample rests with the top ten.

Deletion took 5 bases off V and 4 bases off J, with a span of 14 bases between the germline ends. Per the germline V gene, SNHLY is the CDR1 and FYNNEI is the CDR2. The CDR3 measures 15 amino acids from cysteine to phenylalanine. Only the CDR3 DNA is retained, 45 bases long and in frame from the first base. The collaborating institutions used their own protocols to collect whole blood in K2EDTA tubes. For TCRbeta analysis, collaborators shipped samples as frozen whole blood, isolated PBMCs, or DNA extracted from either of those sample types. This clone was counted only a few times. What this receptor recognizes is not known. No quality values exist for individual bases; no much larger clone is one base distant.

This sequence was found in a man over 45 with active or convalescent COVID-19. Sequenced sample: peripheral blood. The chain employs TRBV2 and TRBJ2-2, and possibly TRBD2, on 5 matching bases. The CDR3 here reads CASSWAAEATGELFF. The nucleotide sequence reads TGTGCCAGCAGTTGGGCAGCGGAGGCCACCGGGGAGCTGTTTTTT.